A selection of T cell receptor beta chains follows, all from one sample in a study of graft-versus-host responses after intestinal transplantation. Using immunoSEQ multiplex PCR, the repertoire was profiled, and TCRdb retains in-frame clones only, with some absent. The table shows some 40,000 clones, with 90% to 95% occurring only once. The source material was PBMCs, sampled 524 days after transplant. These receptors were obtained from a human patient who received an intestinal transplant, so some T cells may come from the graft donor. CDR3s include the opening cysteine and the closing phenylalanine or tryptophan. A D gene is named only where the DNA matches it firmly. The listing skips clone size in some rows; elsewhere it reads once, few, many or a size class.

J gene: TRBJ2-3; V gene: TRBV13; clone size: .; D gene: TRBD2; CDR3 protein: CASSWTSGTPDTQYF; CDR3 DNA: TGTGCCAGCAGCTGGACTAGCGGGACCCCAGATACGCAGTATTTT
J gene: TRBJ2-7; V gene: TRBV6-5; clone size: .; D gene: TRBD2; CDR3 protein: CASSYGLAGAYEQYF; CDR3 DNA: TGTGCCAGCAGTTACGGGCTAGCGGGCGCCTACGAGCAGTACTTC
J gene: TRBJ1-5; V gene: TRBV6-1; clone size: .; D gene: .; CDR3 protein: CASSERGYSNQPQHF; CDR3 DNA: TGTGCCAGCAGTGAACGCGGCTATAGCAATCAGCCCCAGCATTTT
J gene: TRBJ2-6; V gene: TRBV10-1; clone size: .; D gene: TRBD1; CDR3 protein: CASSEGTATLSGANVLTF; CDR3 DNA: TGCGCCAGCAGTGAGGGGACAGCCACTCTCTCTGGGGCCAACGTCCTGACTTTC
J gene: TRBJ1-5; V gene: TRBV19; clone size: .; D gene: .; CDR3 protein: CASSIGRGPSNQPQHF; CDR3 DNA: TGTGCCAGTAGTATAGGTAGGGGACCCAGCAATCAGCCCCAGCATTTT
J gene: TRBJ1-1; V gene: TRBV20-1; clone size: few; D gene: .; CDR3 protein: CSAREGAFF; CDR3 DNA: TGCAGTGCGCGGGAAGGAGCTTTCTTT
J gene: TRBJ2-2; V gene: TRBV6-5; clone size: .; D gene: TRBD1; CDR3 protein: CASQRGPNTGELFF; CDR3 DNA: TGTGCCAGCCAAAGGGGGCCCAACACCGGGGAGCTGTTTTTT
J gene: TRBJ2-7; V gene: TRBV19; clone size: .; D gene: TRBD2; CDR3 protein: CASSMWTSGYEQYF; CDR3 DNA: TGTGCCAGTAGTATGTGGACTAGCGGCTACGAGCAGTACTTC
J gene: TRBJ1-4; V gene: TRBV2; clone size: .; D gene: .; CDR3 protein: CASLRIRDEKLFF; CDR3 DNA: TGTGCCAGCCTTCGGATCAGGGACGAAAAACTGTTTTTT
J gene: TRBJ2-1; V gene: TRBV15; clone size: .; D gene: .; CDR3 protein: CATSRVGGTPDNEQFF; CDR3 DNA: TGTGCCACCAGCAGAGTAGGGGGGACTCCAGACAATGAGCAGTTCTTC
J gene: TRBJ1-1; V gene: TRBV12-5; clone size: .; D gene: TRBD1; CDR3 protein: CASGWVRSLGTGGEDTEAFF; CDR3 DNA: TGTGCTAGTGGTTGGGTACGGTCGTTAGGGACAGGGGGCGAGGACACTGAAGCTTTCTTT
J gene: TRBJ2-5; V gene: TRBV7-9; clone size: .; D gene: .; CDR3 protein: CASSLGLGSQETQYF; CDR3 DNA: TGTGCCAGCAGCTTAGGTCTGGGTTCACAAGAGACCCAGTACTTC
J gene: TRBJ1-5; V gene: TRBV6-5; clone size: once; D gene: .; CDR3 protein: CASSQTRGGGQPQHF; CDR3 DNA: TGTGCCAGCAGCCAAACCCGGGGGGGAGGTCAGCCCCAGCATTTT
J gene: TRBJ2-7; V gene: TRBV29-1; clone size: .; D gene: TRBD1; CDR3 protein: CSVEGAQGAGLLEQYF; CDR3 DNA: TGCAGCGTTGAAGGGGCACAGGGGGCAGGTTTGCTCGAGCAGTACTTC
J gene: TRBJ2-7; V gene: TRBV7-3; clone size: .; D gene: TRBD1; CDR3 protein: CASSPGGPASEQYF; CDR3 DNA: TGTGCCAGCAGCCCAGGGGGTCCAGCGAGCGAGCAGTACTTC
J gene: TRBJ1-1; V gene: TRBV9; clone size: .; D gene: TRBD1; CDR3 protein: CASSVGDSTEAFF; CDR3 DNA: TGTGCCAGCAGCGTAGGGGACAGCACTGAAGCTTTCTTT
J gene: TRBJ2-4; V gene: TRBV4-1; clone size: .; D gene: TRBD2; CDR3 protein: CASSQDGTSGYLAKNIQYF; CDR3 DNA: TGCGCCAGCAGCCAAGACGGGACTAGCGGATACTTAGCCAAAAACATTCAGTACTTC
J gene: TRBJ2-7; V gene: TRBV20-1; clone size: .; D gene: .; CDR3 protein: CSGVSYEQYF; CDR3 DNA: TGCAGTGGCGTTTCCTACGAGCAGTACTTC
J gene: TRBJ2-7; V gene: TRBV5-4; clone size: .; D gene: TRBD1; CDR3 protein: CASSFRQGAPYEQYF; CDR3 DNA: TGTGCCAGCAGCTTTAGACAGGGGGCCCCCTACGAGCAGTACTTC
J gene: TRBJ2-7; V gene: TRBV4-2; clone size: .; D gene: .; CDR3 protein: CASSLRAGSYEQYF; CDR3 DNA: TGTGCCAGCAGCTTGCGTGCAGGGTCCTACGAGCAGTACTTC
J gene: TRBJ2-1; V gene: TRBV7-2; clone size: .; D gene: .; CDR3 protein: CASSYLEGEQFF; CDR3 DNA: TGTGCCAGCAGCTACCTGGAGGGGGAGCAGTTCTTC
J gene: TRBJ1-5; V gene: TRBV6-6; clone size: .; D gene: TRBD1; CDR3 protein: CASRRDRGQVKPQHF; CDR3 DNA: TGTGCCAGCCGACGGGACAGGGGGCAGGTGAAGCCCCAGCATTTT
J gene: TRBJ2-1; V gene: TRBV5-4; clone size: .; D gene: TRBD2; CDR3 protein: CASSLTSGAGVEQFF; CDR3 DNA: TGTGCCAGCAGCTTGACTAGCGGGGCGGGGGTTGAGCAGTTCTTC
J gene: TRBJ2-1; V gene: TRBV5-8; clone size: .; D gene: TRBD2; CDR3 protein: CASRELILAGGYNEQFF; CDR3 DNA: TGTGCCAGCAGGGAACTTATCCTAGCGGGGGGCTACAATGAGCAGTTCTTC
J gene: TRBJ2-7; V gene: TRBV4-1; clone size: .; D gene: .; CDR3 protein: CASSHLAGSTYEQYF; CDR3 DNA: TGCGCCAGCAGCCATCTCGCCGGCTCTACCTACGAGCAGTACTTC
J gene: TRBJ2-2; V gene: TRBV27; clone size: .; D gene: .; CDR3 protein: CASSPTGPNTGELFF; CDR3 DNA: TGTGCCAGCAGTCCTACAGGGCCGAACACCGGGGAGCTGTTTTTT
J gene: TRBJ2-2; V gene: TRBV10-3; clone size: .; D gene: .; CDR3 protein: CAIKALVGTNTGELFF; CDR3 DNA: TGTGCCATCAAGGCTCTCGTAGGGACGAACACCGGGGAGCTGTTTTTT
J gene: TRBJ1-2; V gene: TRBV9; clone size: .; D gene: .; CDR3 protein: CASSVGRDGDYGYTF; CDR3 DNA: TGTGCCAGCAGCGTAGGGCGTGACGGTGACTATGGCTACACCTTC
J gene: TRBJ2-1; V gene: TRBV7-8; clone size: .; D gene: .; CDR3 protein: CASSLVWGKGSYNEQFF; CDR3 DNA: TGTGCCAGCAGCTTAGTCTGGGGTAAGGGTTCCTACAATGAGCAGTTCTTC
J gene: TRBJ2-1; V gene: TRBV9; clone size: .; D gene: TRBD2; CDR3 protein: CASSVGGSGNNEQFF; CDR3 DNA: TGTGCCAGCAGCGTAGGGGGTAGCGGGAACAATGAGCAGTTCTTC
J gene: TRBJ1-5; V gene: TRBV19; clone size: .; D gene: TRBD1; CDR3 protein: CASSAQGAGQPQHF; CDR3 DNA: TGTGCCAGTAGCGCACAGGGGGCTGGTCAGCCCCAGCATTTT
J gene: TRBJ2-1; V gene: TRBV29-1; clone size: once; D gene: .; CDR3 protein: CSARDGLNEQFF; CDR3 DNA: TGCAGCGCCAGGGACGGACTCAATGAGCAGTTCTTC
J gene: TRBJ2-1; V gene: TRBV29-1; clone size: .; D gene: .; CDR3 protein: CSVEGPVREYEQFF; CDR3 DNA: TGCAGCGTGGAGGGACCAGTAAGGGAATATGAGCAGTTCTTC
J gene: TRBJ1-5; V gene: TRBV27; clone size: once; D gene: .; CDR3 protein: CASKEQASNQPQHF; CDR3 DNA: TGTGCCAGCAAGGAACAGGCGAGCAATCAGCCCCAGCATTTT
J gene: TRBJ2-1; V gene: TRBV5-4; clone size: .; D gene: TRBD2; CDR3 protein: CASSPGLAGGVNEQFF; CDR3 DNA: TGTGCCAGCAGCCCGGGACTAGCGGGAGGGGTTAATGAGCAGTTCTTC
J gene: TRBJ1-1; V gene: TRBV6-5; clone size: .; D gene: TRBD1; CDR3 protein: CASSYSRGRTEAFF; CDR3 DNA: TGTGCCAGCAGTTACTCGAGGGGGCGCACTGAAGCTTTCTTT
J gene: TRBJ2-7; V gene: TRBV29-1; clone size: .; D gene: TRBD1; CDR3 protein: CSVEGLGQGYEQYF; CDR3 DNA: TGCAGCGTTGAAGGGCTCGGACAGGGCTACGAGCAGTACTTC
J gene: TRBJ1-1; V gene: TRBV10-3; clone size: .; D gene: TRBD1; CDR3 protein: CAISPGQGARRTEAFF; CDR3 DNA: TGTGCCATCTCTCCGGGACAGGGGGCGCGAAGGACTGAAGCTTTCTTT
J gene: TRBJ1-3; V gene: TRBV19; clone size: .; D gene: .; CDR3 protein: CASSTTGSSGNTIYF; CDR3 DNA: TGTGCCAGTAGTACGACAGGATCCTCTGGAAACACCATATATTTT
J gene: TRBJ1-5; V gene: TRBV18; clone size: .; D gene: TRBD1; CDR3 protein: CASSLGTGPQPQHF; CDR3 DNA: TGTGCCAGCTCACTAGGGACAGGGCCCCAGCCCCAGCATTTT
J gene: TRBJ1-5; V gene: TRBV6-5; clone size: .; D gene: .; CDR3 protein: CASRQDSNQPQHF; CDR3 DNA: TGTGCCAGCAGACAGGATAGCAATCAGCCCCAGCATTTT
J gene: TRBJ2-3; V gene: TRBV4-1; clone size: .; D gene: .; CDR3 protein: CASSQSSGALGDRTDTQYF; CDR3 DNA: TGCGCCAGCAGCCAATCCTCTGGGGCTTTGGGGGACCGCACAGATACGCAGTATTTT
J gene: TRBJ1-4; V gene: TRBV10-1; clone size: .; D gene: .; CDR3 protein: CADTTAVLNEKLFF; CDR3 DNA: TGCGCCGATACCACGGCAGTACTTAATGAAAAACTGTTTTTT
J gene: TRBJ2-7; V gene: TRBV7-2; clone size: once; D gene: .; CDR3 protein: CASSLAPYEQYF; CDR3 DNA: TGTGCCAGCAGCTTAGCGCCTTACGAGCAGTACTTC
J gene: TRBJ2-7; V gene: TRBV19; clone size: .; D gene: .; CDR3 protein: CASNAGLLYEQYF; CDR3 DNA: TGTGCCAGTAACGCCGGACTTCTATACGAGCAGTACTTC
J gene: TRBJ1-2; V gene: TRBV29-1; clone size: .; D gene: .; CDR3 protein: CSVVDSYGYTF; CDR3 DNA: TGCAGCGTTGTGGACAGCTATGGCTACACCTTC
J gene: TRBJ2-3; V gene: TRBV5-6; clone size: .; D gene: TRBD1; CDR3 protein: CASSLAGPRQGPDTQYF; CDR3 DNA: TGTGCCAGCAGCTTGGCGGGCCCAAGACAGGGTCCAGATACGCAGTATTTT
J gene: TRBJ2-7; V gene: TRBV7-8; clone size: .; D gene: TRBD2; CDR3 protein: CASSSTPGLYYEQYF; CDR3 DNA: TGTGCCAGCAGCTCTACACCGGGACTATACTACGAGCAGTACTTC
J gene: TRBJ2-1; V gene: TRBV14; clone size: .; D gene: TRBD1; CDR3 protein: CASSGRDRGSYNEQFF; CDR3 DNA: TGTGCCAGCAGCGGTCGGGACAGGGGCTCCTACAATGAGCAGTTCTTC
J gene: TRBJ2-5; V gene: TRBV18; clone size: .; D gene: TRBD1; CDR3 protein: CASSPLTGQETQYF; CDR3 DNA: TGTGCCAGCTCACCCCTGACAGGGCAAGAGACCCAGTACTTC
J gene: TRBJ2-7; V gene: TRBV4-3; clone size: .; D gene: .; CDR3 protein: CASSQTGSWGYEQYF; CDR3 DNA: TGCGCCAGCAGCCAAACCGGCAGTTGGGGCTACGAGCAGTACTTC
J gene: TRBJ2-1; V gene: TRBV10-3; clone size: .; D gene: .; CDR3 protein: CAISAKGSSYNEQFF; CDR3 DNA: TGTGCCATCAGTGCAAAGGGAAGCTCCTACAATGAGCAGTTCTTC
J gene: TRBJ2-1; V gene: TRBV9; clone size: .; D gene: TRBD2; CDR3 protein: CASSVDSLAGGVNEQFF; CDR3 DNA: TGTGCCAGCAGCGTAGACTCACTAGCGGGAGGTGTGAATGAGCAGTTCTTC
J gene: TRBJ2-1; V gene: TRBV5-1; clone size: .; D gene: .; CDR3 protein: CASSEDSYYNEQFF; CDR3 DNA: TGCGCCAGCAGCGAGGACAGTTATTACAATGAGCAGTTCTTC
J gene: TRBJ1-2; V gene: TRBV5-5; clone size: .; D gene: .; CDR3 protein: CASSLSRWFRGYTF; CDR3 DNA: TGTGCCAGCAGCCTCTCTCGTTGGTTTCGCGGCTACACCTTC
J gene: TRBJ2-1; V gene: TRBV11-3; clone size: .; D gene: .; CDR3 protein: CASSPRVAANEQFF; CDR3 DNA: TGTGCCAGCAGCCCCCGGGTAGCGGCCAATGAGCAGTTCTTC
J gene: TRBJ2-1; V gene: TRBV4-3; clone size: .; D gene: .; CDR3 protein: CASSQEAGNYNEQFF; CDR3 DNA: TGCGCCAGCAGCCAAGAGGCCGGGAACTACAATGAGCAGTTCTTC